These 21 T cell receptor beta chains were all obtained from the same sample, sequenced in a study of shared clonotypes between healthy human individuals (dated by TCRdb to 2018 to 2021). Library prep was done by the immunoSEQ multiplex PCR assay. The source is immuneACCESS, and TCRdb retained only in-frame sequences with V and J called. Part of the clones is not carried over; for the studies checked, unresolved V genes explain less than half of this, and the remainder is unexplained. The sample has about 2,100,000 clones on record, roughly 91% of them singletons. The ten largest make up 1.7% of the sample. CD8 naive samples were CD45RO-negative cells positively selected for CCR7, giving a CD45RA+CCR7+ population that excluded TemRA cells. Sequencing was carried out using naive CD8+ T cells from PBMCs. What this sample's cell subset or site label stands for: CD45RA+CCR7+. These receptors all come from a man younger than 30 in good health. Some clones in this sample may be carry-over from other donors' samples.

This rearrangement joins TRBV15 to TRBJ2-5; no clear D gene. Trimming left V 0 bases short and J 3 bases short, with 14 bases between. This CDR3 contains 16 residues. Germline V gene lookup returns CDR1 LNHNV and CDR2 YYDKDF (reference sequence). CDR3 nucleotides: TGTGCCACCAGCAGAGATCATCCAGTCACGAAAGAGACCCAGTACTTC. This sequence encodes CATSRDHPVTKETQYF.

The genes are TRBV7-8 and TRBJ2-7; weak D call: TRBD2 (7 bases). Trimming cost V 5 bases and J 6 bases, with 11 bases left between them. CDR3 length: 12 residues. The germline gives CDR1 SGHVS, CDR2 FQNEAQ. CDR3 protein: CASSERGGEQYF. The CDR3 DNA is TGTGCCAGCAGCGAGAGGGGGGGCGAGCAGTACTTC.

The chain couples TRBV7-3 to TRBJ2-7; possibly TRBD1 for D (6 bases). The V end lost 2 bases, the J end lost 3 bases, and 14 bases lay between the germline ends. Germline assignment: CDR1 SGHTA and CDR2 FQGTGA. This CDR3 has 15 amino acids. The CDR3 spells CASSLEQGSGYEQYF. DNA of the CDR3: TGTGCCAGCAGCTTAGAGCAGGGGTCGGGCTACGAGCAGTACTTC.

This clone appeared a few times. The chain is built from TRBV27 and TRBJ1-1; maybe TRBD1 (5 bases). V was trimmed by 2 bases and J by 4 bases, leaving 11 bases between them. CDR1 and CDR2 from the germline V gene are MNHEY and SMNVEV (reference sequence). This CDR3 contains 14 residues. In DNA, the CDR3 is TGTGCCAGCAGTTTAGGAGAGGGGTTCACTGAAGCTTTCTTT. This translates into CASSLGEGFTEAFF.

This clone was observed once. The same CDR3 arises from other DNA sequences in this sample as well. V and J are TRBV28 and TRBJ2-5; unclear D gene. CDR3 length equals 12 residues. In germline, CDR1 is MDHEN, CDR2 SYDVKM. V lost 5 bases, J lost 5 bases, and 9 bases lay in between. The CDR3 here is CASSLPDETQYF. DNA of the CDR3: TGTGCCAGCAGTCTCCCTGACGAGACCCAGTACTTC.

Here the CDR3 DNA reads TGCGCCAGCAGCTTGTCGGGCGGGAGGGCCGGTCGGGAGCTGTTTTTT. The encoded protein is CASSLSGGRAGRELFF. V and J are TRBV5-1 and TRBJ2-2; 9 bases align to TRBD2. The CDR3 runs to 16 residues. Per the germline V gene, CDR1 is SGHRS and CDR2 is YFSETQ. J gave up 9 bases and V 1 base, and 10 bases lay outside the gene matches.

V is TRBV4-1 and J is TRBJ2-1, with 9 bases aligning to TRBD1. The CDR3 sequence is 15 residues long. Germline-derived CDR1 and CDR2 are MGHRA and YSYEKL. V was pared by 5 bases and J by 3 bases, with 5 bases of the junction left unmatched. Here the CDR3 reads CASSARDRDYNEQFF. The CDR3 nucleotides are TGCGCCAGCAGCGCCCGGGACAGGGACTACAATGAGCAGTTCTTC.

The CDR3, as DNA: TGCGCCAGCAGACATGACCCCGCCTTGGGGCTAGCGGAACTTTACGAGCAGTACTTC. Amino acids: CASRHDPALGLAELYEQYF. The V call is TRBV5-1, the J call TRBJ2-7, with 7 bases that match TRBD2. The CDR3 consists of 19 residues. CDR1 and CDR2 (germline): SGHRS, YFSETQ. With V trimmed by 5 bases and J by 4 bases, 24 bases remained unmatched.

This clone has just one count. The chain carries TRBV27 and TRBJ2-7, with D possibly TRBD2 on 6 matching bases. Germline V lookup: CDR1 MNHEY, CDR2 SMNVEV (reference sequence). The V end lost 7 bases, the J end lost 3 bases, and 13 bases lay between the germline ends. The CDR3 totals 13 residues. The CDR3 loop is CASKPGGNYEQYF. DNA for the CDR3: TGTGCCAGCAAGCCTGGCGGGAACTACGAGCAGTACTTC.

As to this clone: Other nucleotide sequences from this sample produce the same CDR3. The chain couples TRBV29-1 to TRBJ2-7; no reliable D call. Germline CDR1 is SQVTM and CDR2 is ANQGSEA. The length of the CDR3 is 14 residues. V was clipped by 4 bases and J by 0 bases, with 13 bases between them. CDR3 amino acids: CSVVGASSSYEQYF. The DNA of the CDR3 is TGCAGCGTTGTTGGCGCCTCTAGCTCCTACGAGCAGTACTTC.

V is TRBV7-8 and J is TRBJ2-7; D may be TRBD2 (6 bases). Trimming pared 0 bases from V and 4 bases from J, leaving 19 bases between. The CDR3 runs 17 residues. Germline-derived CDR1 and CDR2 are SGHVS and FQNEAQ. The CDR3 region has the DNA TGTGCCAGCAGCTTAGCGCTTGCCGGGAGTATCAAATACGAGCAGTACTTC. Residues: CASSLALAGSIKYEQYF.

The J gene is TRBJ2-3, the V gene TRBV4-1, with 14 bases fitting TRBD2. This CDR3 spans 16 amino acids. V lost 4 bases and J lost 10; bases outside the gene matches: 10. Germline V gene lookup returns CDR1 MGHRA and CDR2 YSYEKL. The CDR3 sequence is CASSPQGLAGEYAQYF. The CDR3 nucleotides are TGCGCCAGCAGCCCACAGGGACTAGCGGGAGAATATGCGCAGTATTTT.

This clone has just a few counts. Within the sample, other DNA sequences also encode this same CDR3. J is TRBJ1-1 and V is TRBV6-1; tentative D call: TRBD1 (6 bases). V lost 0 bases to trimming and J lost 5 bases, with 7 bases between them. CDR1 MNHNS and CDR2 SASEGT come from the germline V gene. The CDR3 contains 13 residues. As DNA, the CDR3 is TGTGCCAGCAGTGAAGCAAGGGGGACTGAAGCTTTCTTT. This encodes CASSEARGTEAFF.

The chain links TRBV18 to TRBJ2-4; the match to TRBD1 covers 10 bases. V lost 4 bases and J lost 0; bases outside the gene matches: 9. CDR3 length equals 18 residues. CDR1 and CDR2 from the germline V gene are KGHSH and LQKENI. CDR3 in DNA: TGTGCCAGCTCACTACAGAGAGGGACAGGGGCAGCCAAAAACATTCAGTACTTC. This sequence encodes CASSLQRGTGAAKNIQYF.

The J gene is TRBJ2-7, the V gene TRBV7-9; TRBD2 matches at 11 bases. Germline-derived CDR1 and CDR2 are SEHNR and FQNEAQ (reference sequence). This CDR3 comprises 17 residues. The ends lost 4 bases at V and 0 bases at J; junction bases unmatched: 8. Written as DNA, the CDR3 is TGTGCCAGCAGCTCGTTGCCGACTAGCGGGAACTCCTACGAGCAGTACTTC. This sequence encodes CASSSLPTSGNSYEQYF.

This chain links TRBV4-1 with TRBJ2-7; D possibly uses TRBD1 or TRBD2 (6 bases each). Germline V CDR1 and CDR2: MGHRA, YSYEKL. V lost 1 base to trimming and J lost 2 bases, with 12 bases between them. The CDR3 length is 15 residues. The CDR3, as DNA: TGCGCCAGCAGCCAAGTTAAGGGGGGCACCTACGAGCAGTACTTC. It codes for CASSQVKGGTYEQYF.

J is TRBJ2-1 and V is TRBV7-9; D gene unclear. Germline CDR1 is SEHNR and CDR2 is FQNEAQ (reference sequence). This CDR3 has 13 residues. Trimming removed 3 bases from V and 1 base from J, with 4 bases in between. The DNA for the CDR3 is TGTGCCAGCAGCTTTATATCCTACAATGAGCAGTTCTTC. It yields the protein CASSFISYNEQFF.

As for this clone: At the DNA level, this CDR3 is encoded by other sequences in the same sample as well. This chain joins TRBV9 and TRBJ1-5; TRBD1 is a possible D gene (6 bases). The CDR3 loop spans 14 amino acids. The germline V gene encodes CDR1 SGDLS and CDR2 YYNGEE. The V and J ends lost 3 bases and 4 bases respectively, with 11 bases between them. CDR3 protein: CASSATGSNQPQHF. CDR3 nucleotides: TGTGCCAGCAGCGCTACAGGGTCTAATCAGCCCCAGCATTTT.

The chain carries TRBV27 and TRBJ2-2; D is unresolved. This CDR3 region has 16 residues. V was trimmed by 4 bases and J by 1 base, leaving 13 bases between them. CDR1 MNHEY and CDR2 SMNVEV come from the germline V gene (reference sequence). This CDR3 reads CASSSSPRGNTGELFF. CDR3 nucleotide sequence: TGTGCCAGCAGTTCCTCACCCCGCGGGAACACCGGGGAGCTGTTTTTT.

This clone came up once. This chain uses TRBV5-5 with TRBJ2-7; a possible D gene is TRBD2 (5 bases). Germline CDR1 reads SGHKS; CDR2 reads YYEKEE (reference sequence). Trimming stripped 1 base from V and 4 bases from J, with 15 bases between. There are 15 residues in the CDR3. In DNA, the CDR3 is TGTGCCAGCAGCTTGAGGTTGGGCGGACTGTACGAGCAGTACTTC. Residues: CASSLRLGGLYEQYF. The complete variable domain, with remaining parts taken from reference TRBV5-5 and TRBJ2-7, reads DAGVTQSPTHLIKTRGQQVTLRCSPISGHKSVSWYQQVLGQGPQFIFQYYEKEERGRGNFPDRFSARQFPNYSSELNVNALLLGDSALYLCASSLRLGGLYEQYFGPGTRLTVT.

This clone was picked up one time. In DNA form, the CDR3 reads TGTGCCAGCAGACCCGCCACAGGGGGCGTCTCTCTAAGGGAGCTGTTTTTT. Protein sequence: CASRPATGGVSLRELFF. J is TRBJ2-2 and V is TRBV28; TRBD1 aligns across 9 bases. This CDR3 has 17 residues. Per germline, CDR1 MDHEN and CDR2 SYDVKM. V trimming: 6 bases; J trimming: 9 bases; junction bases outside the gene matches: 17.